These T cell receptor beta chains were read from a single sample in a study of CD8 T cells in Susac syndrome. TCRdb re-called the immunoSEQ multiplex PCR reads through MiXCR, storing one row per CDR3 protein. Among around 300,000 distinct CDR3 sequences listed, 75% to 90% were seen once. Sequenced: CD8+ T cells from PBMCs. These receptor sequences come from a human donor with multiple sclerosis. Both conserved end residues are part of each CDR3. The D gene is left open where the match is weak. The size entry is marked missing in some rows and otherwise reads once, few, many or a size class.

size,D,length,V,J,DNA,CDR3
NA,NA,15,TRBV30,TRBJ1-2,TGTGCCTGGGAGGCCTTGGTGGGCGCTAACTATGGCTACACCTTC,CAWEALVGANYGYTF
NA,TRBD1,14,TRBV28,TRBJ1-2,TGTGCCAGCAGGGGCGATACAGGGGATGGTGGCTACACCTTC,CASRGDTGDGGYTF
NA,TRBD1,17,TRBV20-1,TRBJ1-1,TGCAGTGCTAGAGAAGCGGGACAGGGGGCCCGCAGCGTGGAAGCTTTCTTT,CSAREAGQGARSVEAFF
once,TRBD1,16,TRBV27,TRBJ2-7,TGTGCCAGCAGTTTAACAGGGGGGATGGGGATAGGCGAGCAGTACTTC,CASSLTGGMGIGEQYF
NA,TRBD2,17,TRBV7-2,TRBJ2-3,TGTGCCAGCAGCGAAGGACTAGCGGGGCCTGGCACAGATACGCAGTATTTT,CASSEGLAGPGTDTQYF
NA,TRBD1,17,TRBV18,TRBJ1-5,TGTGCCAGCTCACCACCGGGACAGGTAAATGGCAATCAGCCCCAGCATTTT,CASSPPGQVNGNQPQHF
NA,TRBD1,16,TRBV5-4,TRBJ1-2,TGTGCCAGCAGCTTGGGACAGGGCCCGGCCAACTATGGCTACACCTTC,CASSLGQGPANYGYTF
NA,NA,15,TRBV10-3,TRBJ2-6,TGTGCCATCAGAGTCCCAGCAGCTGGGGCCAACGTCCTGACTTTC,CAIRVPAAGANVLTF
NA,TRBD2,15,TRBV6-4,TRBJ2-2,TGTGCCAGCAGTGACGGGACTAGCGGGGCCGGGGAGCTGTTTTTT,CASSDGTSGAGELFF
NA,NA,16,TRBV3-1,TRBJ2-3,TGTGCCAGCAGCCAAGGCACCCTACCAGTCACAGATACGCAGTATTTT,CASSQGTLPVTDTQYF
NA,NA,15,TRBV9,TRBJ2-3,TGTGCCAGCAGCGTCGGCGGGGGCCCCACAGATACGCAGTATTTT,CASSVGGGPTDTQYF
NA,NA,16,TRBV24-1,TRBJ2-1,TGTGCCACCAGTGCCCTGGGGGACACCACCTACAATGAGCAGTTCTTC,CATSALGDTTYNEQFF
NA,NA,14,TRBV24-1,TRBJ2-1,TGTGCCACCAGTGATTCCCTGCGTCCCAATGAGCAGTTCTTC,CATSDSLRPNEQFF
NA,NA,14,TRBV27,TRBJ1-1,TGTGCCAGCAGTCTCTTGGGTGTGCACACTGAAGCTTTCTTT,CASSLLGVHTEAFF
NA,TRBD2,15,TRBV30,TRBJ2-1,TGTGCCTGGAGTTTCCTAGCGGGGGCGTACAATGAGCAGTTCTTC,CAWSFLAGAYNEQFF
NA,TRBD1,14,TRBV30,TRBJ1-4,TGTGCCTGGAGTATGACAGGGAACTCTGAAAAACTGTTTTTT,CAWSMTGNSEKLFF
NA,NA,14,TRBV6-1,TRBJ1-4,TGTGCCAGCAGCCCGGACGAGGGCGGCGAAAAACTGTTTTTT,CASSPDEGGEKLFF
NA,NA,19,TRBV5-6,TRBJ2-5,TGTGCCAGCAGCCCCACCTCAGGGTCCGCAACCGGGACGGGAGAGACCCAGTACTTC,CASSPTSGSATGTGETQYF